This TCR beta chain was captured by sequencing in a study of blood T cell repertoires in COVID-19. Background on the study: Italy, Spain and the United States were the sources of the convalescent and acute COVID-19 samples. T cells, B-cell-depleted T cells, or PBMCs supplied cDNA or gDNA.

In the case of this clone: This sample also contains other DNA sequences that code for the same CDR3.

This CDR3 spans 15 amino acids. Germline values: CDR1 MNHEY, CDR2 SVGAGI. The V and J ends lost 6 bases and 0 bases, in that order; junction bases with no gene match: 3. Under the authors' procedure: Using reference gene primer amplification, nucleated cell counts were estimated. Generated by immunoSEQ multiplex PCR, the TCRdb table keeps only in-frame clones and is missing some. Clone size and the V and J calls come from that table; the DNA yielded D and trimming. In the table there are 200,000 to 250,000 clones, roughly 84% of which are singletons. The source is a woman at least 80 years old with acute or convalescent COVID-19. V is TRBV6-5 and J is TRBJ1-5; 9 bases agree with TRBD1. The sample taken for sequencing was peripheral blood. The CDR3 region is CASRRTGDSNQPQHF. CDR3 bases: TGTGCCAGCAGGAGGACAGGGGATAGCAATCAGCCCCAGCATTTT.